A selection of T cell receptor beta chains follows, all from one sample in a study of human T cells and chemical hapten exposure. A single record per CDR3 protein comes from TCRdb applying MiXCR to the RACE reads. The sample carries around 110,000 distinct CDR3 sequences, around 10% recorded once. This material consisted of whole blood, taken in connection with sensitization to the hapten diphenylcyclopropenone (DPC). Receptor source: a woman between 50 and 59 years old with alopecia areata. Some clones in this sample may be carry-over from other donors' samples. Each CDR3 is given without its conserved first and last residue.

TRBV18	TRBJ2-2	ASSPPSRATGELF
TRBV10-3	TRBJ2-5	ATNGGFETQY
TRBV12-3/TRBV12-4	TRBJ2-7	ASTGANGEQY
TRBV7-9	TRBJ2-1	ASSVLLGSGGAFYEQF
TRBV6-1	TRBJ2-7	ASSQGTGSAYEQY
TRBV20-1	TRBJ1-3	SAKTGVENTIY
TRBV28	TRBJ2-5	ASRAVTSTETQY
TRBV6-6	TRBJ1-3	ASSYSGQARGSGNTIY
TRBV6-4	TRBJ1-5	ASSGEEGQPQH
TRBV3-1	TRBJ2-5	ASSSDGKTQY
TRBV12-3/TRBV12-4	TRBJ2-1	ASSSAGLVFNEQF
TRBV20-1	TRBJ2-3	SARVAGGPLSTDTQY
TRBV6-1	TRBJ1-6	ASSEEARDSPLH
TRBV11-3	TRBJ1-1	ASSPRTGVTEAF
TRBV7-8	TRBJ1-5	ASSLGSNQPQQ
TRBV28	TRBJ2-7	ASINSLLYEQY
TRBV10-3	TRBJ2-7	AIRDNSYEQY
TRBV6-4	TRBJ1-1	ASSLTVDTEAF
TRBV10-3	TRBJ2-7	AISDPGQGISYEQY
TRBV20-1	TRBJ2-2	SAPGQLTGELF
TRBV20-1	TRBJ2-1	SARDVLAGVNNEQF
TRBV18	TRBJ1-1	ASSPGTVLNTEAF
TRBV29-1	TRBJ1-5	SVGEGRQPQH
TRBV20-1	TRBJ1-5	SVSQGQLNQPQH
TRBV4-3	TRBJ2-5	ASSQGEGFEETQY
TRBV2	TRBJ1-2	ASRETGGARSGYT
TRBV6-1	TRBJ1-6	ASTEHIDGSPLH
TRBV28	TRBJ1-2	ASRVSDYGYT
TRBV3-1	TRBJ2-5	ASSPTALQETQY
TRBV7-9	TRBJ2-5	ASSEFSTAEGTAFQETQY
TRBV10-2	TRBJ2-1	ASSPLGTGGGNEQF
TRBV18	TRBJ2-2	ASSPPRGTGELF
TRBV7-9	TRBJ2-2	ASSPGELF
TRBV7-6	TRBJ2-5	ASSWREQESGETQY
TRBV28	TRBJ2-3	ASSLRTFSTDTQY
TRBV11-2	TRBJ1-6	ASSLDRSSYNSPLH
TRBV5-1	TRBJ1-5	ASREGGNQPQH
TRBV28	TRBJ1-1	ASSYPDRGTDMNTEAF
TRBV11-3	TRBJ2-2	ASSLASGTTNTGELF
TRBV19	TRBJ1-5	ASSIRANSNQPQH
TRBV11-2	TRBJ1-1	ASSLGTGPPGTEAF
TRBV4-3	TRBJ2-5	ASSQEFSGSGRWETQY
TRBV4-1	TRBJ2-5	ASSLPGRAQETQY
TRBV18	TRBJ1-4	ASSYGTDEKLF
TRBV6-2/TRBV6-3	TRBJ1-6	ASRPTDRDRQNSPLH